One TCR beta chain is described in this entry. From its re-call of the 5' RACE reads, TCRdb lists each CDR3 protein once, without DNA. Its table lists about 440,000 distinct CDR3 sequences. This CDR3 spans 15 amino acids. Germline V gene data show CDR1 as MDHEN and CDR2 as SYDVKM. This sample is part of a study of T cells expressing NK-cell markers. The sample consisted of blood T cells: a sorted CD56 or NKG2C T cell subset, CD4+ or CD8+ T cells, or bulk PBMC T cells (not recorded which). The clonotype comes from a woman aged 18 to 75 in good health. The rearrangement links TRBV28 to TRBJ2-7; TCRdb's D gene call, TRBD2, goes unchecked for lack of DNA. The CDR3 sequence is CASSRDSRATYEQYF.